This TCR beta chain appears in the sequencing data of a study of monozygotic twins with inflammatory bowel disease. Total RNA input per TCR library was about 3.5 ug. Amplification of TCRalpha and TCRbeta cDNA involved two nested PCRs that ran for approximately 16 and 9 cycles. TCRdb re-called the 5' RACE reads and shows each CDR3 protein once, DNA omitted. This specimen shows roughly 200,000 distinct CDR3 sequences; the ten leading clones hold 1.5% to 2%. From germline, CDR1 is MGHRA and CDR2 YSYEKL. The CDR3 loop spans 19 amino acids. Broader study findings: A single strong clonotype or signal linked to IBD was not supported.

As regards this clonotype: Its antigen remains unknown.

V is TRBV4-1 and J is TRBJ2-1; TCRdb proposes TRBD2, but this gene call is untestable without DNA. The TCR originated in a human donor with ulcerative colitis or Crohn's disease, or a healthy co-twin of an affected twin (not recorded which). The source material was blood. The CDR3 sequence: CASSQDHGMGLANYNEQFF.